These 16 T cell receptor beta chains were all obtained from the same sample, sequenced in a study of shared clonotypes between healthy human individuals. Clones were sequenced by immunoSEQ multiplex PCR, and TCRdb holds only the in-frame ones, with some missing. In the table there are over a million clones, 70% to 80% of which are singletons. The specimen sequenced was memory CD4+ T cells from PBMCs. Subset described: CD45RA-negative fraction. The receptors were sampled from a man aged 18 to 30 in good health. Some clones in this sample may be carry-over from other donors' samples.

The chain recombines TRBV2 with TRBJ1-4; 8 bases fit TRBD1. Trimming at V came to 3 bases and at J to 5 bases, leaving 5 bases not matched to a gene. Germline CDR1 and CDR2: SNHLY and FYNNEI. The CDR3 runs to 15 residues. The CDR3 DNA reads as TGTGCCAGCAGTGATCAGGGGGCCCCCAATGAAAAACTGTTTTTT. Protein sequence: CASSDQGAPNEKLFF.

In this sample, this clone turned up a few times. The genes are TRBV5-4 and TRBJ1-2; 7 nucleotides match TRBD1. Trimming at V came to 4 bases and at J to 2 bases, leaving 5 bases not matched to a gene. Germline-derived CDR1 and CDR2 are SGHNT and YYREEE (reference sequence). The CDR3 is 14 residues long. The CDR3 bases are TGTGCCAGCAGCAAATCGACAGGGAACTATGGCTACACCTTC. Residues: CASSKSTGNYGYTF. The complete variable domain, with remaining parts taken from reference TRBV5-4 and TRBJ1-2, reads ETGVTQSPTHLIKTRGQQVTLRCSSQSGHNTVSWYQQALGQGPQFIFQYYREEENGRGNFPPRFSGLQFPNYSSELNVNALELDDSALYLCASSKSTGNYGYTFGSGTRLTVV.

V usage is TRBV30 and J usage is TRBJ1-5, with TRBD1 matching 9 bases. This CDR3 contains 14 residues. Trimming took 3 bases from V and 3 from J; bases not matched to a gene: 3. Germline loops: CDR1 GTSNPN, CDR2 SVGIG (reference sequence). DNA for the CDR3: TGTGCCTGGAGGGGACAGGGAGACAATCAGCCCCAGCATTTT. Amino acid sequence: CAWRGQGDNQPQHF.

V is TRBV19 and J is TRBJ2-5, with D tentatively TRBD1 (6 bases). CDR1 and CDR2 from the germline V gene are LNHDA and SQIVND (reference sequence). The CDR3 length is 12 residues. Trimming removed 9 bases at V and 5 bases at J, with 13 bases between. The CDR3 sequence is CASRGQWETQYF. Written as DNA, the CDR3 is TGTGCCAGCCGGGGACAATGGGAGACCCAGTACTTC.

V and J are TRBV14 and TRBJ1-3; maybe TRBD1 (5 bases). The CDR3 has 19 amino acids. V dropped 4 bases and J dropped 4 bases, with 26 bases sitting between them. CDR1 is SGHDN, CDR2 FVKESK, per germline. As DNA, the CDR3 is TGTGCCAGCAGCCCGGTCGCCGGGACGGACTGGTGGGGCGGAAACACCATATATTTT. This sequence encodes CASSPVAGTDWWGGNTIYF.

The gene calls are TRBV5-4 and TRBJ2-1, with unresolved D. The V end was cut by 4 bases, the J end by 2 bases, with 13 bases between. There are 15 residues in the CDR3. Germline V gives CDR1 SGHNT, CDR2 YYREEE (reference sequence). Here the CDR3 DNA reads TGTGCCAGCAGCCTGGGTGGAGAGACCTACAATGAGCAGTTCTTC. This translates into CASSLGGETYNEQFF.

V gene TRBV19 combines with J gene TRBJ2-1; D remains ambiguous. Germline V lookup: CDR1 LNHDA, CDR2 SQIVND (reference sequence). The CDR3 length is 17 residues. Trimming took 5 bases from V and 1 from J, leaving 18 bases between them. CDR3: CASSSKGPKVSYNEQFF. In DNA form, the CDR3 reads TGTGCCAGTAGTTCCAAAGGCCCAAAAGTGTCCTACAATGAGCAGTTCTTC.

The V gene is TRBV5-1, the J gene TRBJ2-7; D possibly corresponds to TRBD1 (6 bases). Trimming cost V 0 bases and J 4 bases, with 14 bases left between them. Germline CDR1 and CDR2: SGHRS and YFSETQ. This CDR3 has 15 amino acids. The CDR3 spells CASSLADRWLYEQYF. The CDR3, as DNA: TGCGCCAGCAGCTTGGCCGACAGGTGGTTGTACGAGCAGTACTTC. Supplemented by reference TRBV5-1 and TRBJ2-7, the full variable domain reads KAGVTQTPRYLIKTRGQQVTLSCSPISGHRSVSWYQQTPGQGLQFLFEYFSETQRNKGNFPGRFSGRQFSNSRSEMNVSTLELGDSALYLCASSLADRWLYEQYFGPGTRLTVT.

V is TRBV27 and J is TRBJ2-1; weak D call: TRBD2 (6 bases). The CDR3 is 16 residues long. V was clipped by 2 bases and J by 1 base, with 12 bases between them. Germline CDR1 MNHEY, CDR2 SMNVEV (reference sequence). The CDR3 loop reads CASSLITGTSYNEQFF. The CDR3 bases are TGTGCCAGCAGTTTAATCACCGGGACTTCCTACAATGAGCAGTTCTTC.

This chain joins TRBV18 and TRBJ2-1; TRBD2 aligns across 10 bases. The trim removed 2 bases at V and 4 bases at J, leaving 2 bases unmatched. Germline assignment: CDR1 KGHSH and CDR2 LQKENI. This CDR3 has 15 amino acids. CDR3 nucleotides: TGTGCCAGCTCACCATCACTAGCGGGGTACAATGAGCAGTTCTTC. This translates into CASSPSLAGYNEQFF. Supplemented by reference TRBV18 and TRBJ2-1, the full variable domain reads NAGVMQNPRHLVRRRGQEARLRCSPMKGHSHVYWYRQLPEEGLKFMVYLQKENIIDESGMPKERFSAEFPKEGPSILRIQQVVRGDSAAYFCASSPSLAGYNEQFFGPGTRLTVL.

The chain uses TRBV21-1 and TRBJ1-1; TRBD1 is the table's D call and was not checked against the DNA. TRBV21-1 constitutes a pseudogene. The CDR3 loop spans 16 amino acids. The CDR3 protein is CASSKAVRGWNTEAFF. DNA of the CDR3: TGTGCCAGCAGCAAAGCGGTAAGGGGTTGGAACACTGAAGCTTTCTTT.

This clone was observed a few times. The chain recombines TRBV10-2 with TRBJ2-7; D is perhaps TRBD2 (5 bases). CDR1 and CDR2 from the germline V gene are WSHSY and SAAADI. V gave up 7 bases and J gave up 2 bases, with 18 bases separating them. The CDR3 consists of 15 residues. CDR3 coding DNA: TGCGCCAGCACGGCGGGCGCGGGTGCCCCCTACGAGCAGTACTTC. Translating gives CASTAGAGAPYEQYF.

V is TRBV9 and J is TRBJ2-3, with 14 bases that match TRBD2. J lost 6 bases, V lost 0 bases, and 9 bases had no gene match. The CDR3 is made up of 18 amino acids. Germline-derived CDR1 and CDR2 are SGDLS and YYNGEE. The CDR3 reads CASSVVGTSGSSSDTQYF. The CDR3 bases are TGTGCCAGCAGCGTAGTGGGGACTAGCGGGAGCTCTTCCGATACGCAGTATTTT.

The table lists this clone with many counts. CDR3 amino acids: CASSPLGSGTDNEQFF. In nucleotides, the CDR3 is TGTGCCAGCAGTCCGCTAGGAAGCGGGACTGACAATGAGCAGTTCTTC. The chain couples TRBV27 to TRBJ2-1; 7 positions match TRBD2. This CDR3 contains 16 residues. V lost 5 bases and J lost 5; bases outside the gene matches: 12. Germline CDR1 reads MNHEY; CDR2 reads SMNVEV (reference sequence).

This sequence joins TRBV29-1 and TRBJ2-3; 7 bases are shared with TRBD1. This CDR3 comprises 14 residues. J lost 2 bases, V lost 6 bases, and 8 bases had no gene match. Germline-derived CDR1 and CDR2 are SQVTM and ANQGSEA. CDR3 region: CSVIGTAYTDTQYF. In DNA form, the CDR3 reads TGCAGCGTAATAGGGACAGCCTACACAGATACGCAGTATTTT.

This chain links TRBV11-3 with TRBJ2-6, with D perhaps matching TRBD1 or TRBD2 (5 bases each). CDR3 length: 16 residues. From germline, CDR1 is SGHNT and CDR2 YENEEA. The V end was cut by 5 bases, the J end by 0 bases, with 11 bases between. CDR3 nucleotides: TGTGCCAGCAGCCCGGTCGGGGCCTCTGGGGCCAACGTCCTGACTTTC. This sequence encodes CASSPVGASGANVLTF.